This passage covers 17 T cell receptor beta chains from one sample sequenced in a study of CD8 T cells in ankylosing spondylitis (dated by TCRdb to 2016 to 2017). Receptors were amplified or captured by 5' RACE. Instrument used: Illumina HiSeq 2500. TCRdb passed the public sequencing reads through fastp at Q25 and MiXCR, retaining productive beta sequences. Rows are unified per CDR3 protein, each entry keeping the most common DNA and genes. The table for this sample lists 150,000 to 200,000 distinct CDR3 sequences; 10% to 15% of them were counted only once. The ten largest clones add up to approximately 10% of the sample. Input material: blood, either unsorted or a sorted T cell fraction (not recorded which). The receptors here all came from a female donor with ankylosing spondylitis or in good health (not recorded which).

This clonotype was seen repeatedly, ten times or more. V and J are TRBV12-3 or TRBV12-4 and TRBJ1-4; D is unresolved. The CDR3 contains 12 residues. The V end lost 2 bases, the J end lost 13 bases, and 11 bases lay between the germline ends. CDR3 protein: CASSLWSEVLFF. In DNA form, the CDR3 reads TGTGCCAGCAGTTTATGGTCTGAAGTACTGTTTTTT.

This chain connects TRBV3-1 to TRBJ1-5; tentatively, D is TRBD1 (6 bases). CDR3 length: 19 amino acids. Germline values: CDR1 LGHDT, CDR2 YNNKEL (reference sequence). Trimming removed 10 bases from V and 1 base from J, with 29 bases in between. The CDR3 coding sequence is TGTGCCACCTCCCAAGATACGAGGTCGGCACAGGGAAGCAATCAGCCCCAGCATTTT. It specifies CATSQDTRSAQGSNQPQHF.

This clonotype was detected a few times. The chain links TRBV20-1 to TRBJ2-1, with D possibly being TRBD2 (6 bases). CDR3 length: 15 residues. CDR1 is DFQATT and CDR2 is SNEGSKA in the germline V gene (reference sequence). V lost 3 bases and J lost 6, with 18 bases in between. The CDR3 DNA reads TGCAGTGCTAGTCCTAGCGAAAAGCCGGGCAATGAGCAGTTCTTC. This sequence encodes CSASPSEKPGNEQFF.

V is TRBV4-2 and J is TRBJ2-7; weak D call: TRBD1 (6 bases). V dropped 0 bases and J dropped 8 bases, with 11 bases sitting between them. CDR1 and CDR2 (germline): LGHNA, YNFKEQ. This CDR3 region has 13 residues. The CDR3 is CASSQDRQAQQYF. CDR3 coding DNA: TGTGCCAGCAGCCAAGATCGACAGGCGCAGCAGTACTTC.

This clonotype occurred a few times. A much larger clonotype is one base distant, so this may be a read error. The chain combines TRBV29-1 with TRBJ2-7, with no clear D. This CDR3 has 10 amino acids. V lost 4 bases and J lost 6, with 7 bases in between. Germline CDR1 and CDR2: SQVTM and ANQGSEA. CDR3 coding DNA: TGCAGCGTTGCAGAGTCCGAGCAGTACTTC. Translated: CSVAESEQYF.

This clonotype was picked up many times. The chain uses TRBV7-8 and TRBJ2-2; 7 nucleotides align to TRBD2. From germline, CDR1 is SGHVS and CDR2 FQNEAQ. This CDR3 region has 16 residues. Trimming cost V 5 bases and J 4 bases; bases outside gene matches: 10. As DNA, the CDR3 is TGTGCCAGCAGCCCAAGTGGGAGGGTTGGCACCGGGGAGCTGTTTTTT. This sequence encodes CASSPSGRVGTGELFF.

This clonotype showed up many times. The chain has TRBV20-1 and TRBJ1-2; D is perhaps TRBD1 (5 bases). The ends were cut back, 1 base at V and 2 bases at J, with 14 bases in the middle. This CDR3 comprises 15 residues. Germline CDR1 and CDR2: DFQATT and SNEGSKA (reference sequence). CDR3 residues: CSARGEDKYNYGYTF. Here the CDR3 DNA reads TGCAGTGCTAGAGGGGAGGACAAATACAACTATGGCTACACCTTC.

This clonotype was detected ten times or more. This chain joins TRBV11-2 and TRBJ2-1, with D unclear. V shed 1 base and J shed 4 bases, with 5 bases lying between them. This CDR3 has 13 amino acids. The germline V gene encodes CDR1 SGHAT and CDR2 FQNNGV. For the CDR3, the DNA is TGTGCCAGCAGCTTAGTCCAGTACAATGAGCAGTTCTTC. Amino acids: CASSLVQYNEQFF.

This clonotype was recorded a few times. This chain connects TRBV29-1 to TRBJ2-7; 8 positions agree with TRBD1. The V and J ends lost 7 bases and 0 bases, in that order; junction bases with no gene match: 5. The CDR3 covers 13 residues. Per germline, CDR1 SQVTM and CDR2 ANQGSEA. As DNA, the CDR3 is TGCAGCGCCCGACAGGGGCCCTCCTACGAGCAGTACTTC. It translates to CSARQGPSYEQYF.

This clonotype was counted between two and nine times. The genes are TRBV20-1 and TRBJ2-7; 14 positions agree with TRBD2. The CDR3 spans 15 residues. Germline loops: CDR1 DFQATT, CDR2 SNEGSKA (reference sequence). V was clipped by 5 bases and J by 7 bases; unmatched bases: 10. The CDR3 DNA sequence: TGCAGTGCTGGCGGGACTAGCGGGAGTTTGAAAGAGCAGTACTTC. Its protein is CSAGGTSGSLKEQYF.

This clonotype was observed at least ten times. The V call is TRBV12-3 or TRBV12-4, the J call TRBJ2-1; 14 positions match TRBD2. The CDR3 runs 15 residues. Trimming removed 6 bases from V and 8 bases from J; junction bases left unmatched: 6. CDR3 sequence reads: CASSLRLAGGDEQFF. DNA of the CDR3: TGTGCCAGCAGCCTGCGACTAGCGGGAGGGGATGAGCAGTTCTTC.

V and J are TRBV6-1 and TRBJ2-1; D possibly corresponds to TRBD2 (7 bases). The germline gives CDR1 MNHNS, CDR2 SASEGT. The CDR3 is 14 residues long. Trimming removed 5 bases at V and 7 bases at J, with 15 bases between. The chain's CDR3 is CASSRGGGANEQFF. In DNA form, the CDR3 reads TGTGCCAGCAGTAGGGGGGGGGGCGCAAATGAGCAGTTCTTC.

As for this clonotype: This may be a read error, as it is one base from a much larger clone. The chain links TRBV5-1 to TRBJ2-7; weak D call: TRBD1 (6 bases). CDR3 length: 15 residues. CDR1 and CDR2 (germline): SGHRS, YFSETQ. Trimming took 4 bases from V and 2 from J, leaving 16 bases between them. The CDR3: CASSDLRGLPYEQYF. The CDR3 DNA sequence: TGCGCCAGCAGCGACCTCAGGGGATTACCCTACGAGCAGTACTTC.

This clonotype was found many times. The chain uses TRBV3-1 and TRBJ2-1; 8 bases fit TRBD2. In germline, CDR1 is LGHDT, CDR2 YNNKEL (reference sequence). The CDR3 runs to 12 residues. Germline trimming cut 0 bases from V and 15 bases from J; bases unmatched to any gene: 4. Here the CDR3 DNA reads TGTGCCAGCAGCCAAGAGATAGGACTAGCGTTCTTC. Protein product: CASSQEIGLAFF.

In this sample, this clonotype turned up a few times. The V call is TRBV2, the J call TRBJ1-4, with TRBD1 matching over 7 bases. V was pared by 3 bases and J by 7 bases, with 8 bases of the junction left unmatched. Germline V gene sequence: CDR1 SNHLY, CDR2 FYNNEI. The CDR3 consists of 15 residues. This chain's CDR3 is CASSDQGVKGEKLFF. CDR3 bases: TGTGCCAGCAGTGACCAGGGGGTTAAAGGTGAAAAACTGTTTTTT. Full variable domain (missing parts from reference TRBV2 and TRBJ1-4): EPEVTQTPSHQVTQMGQEVILRCVPISNHLYFYWYRQILGQKVEFLVSFYNNEISEKSEIFDDQFSVERPDGSNFTLKIRSTKLEDSAMYFCASSDQGVKGEKLFFGSGTQLSVL.

The rearrangement joins TRBV7-8 to TRBJ2-2, with 9 bases lining up with TRBD1. In germline, CDR1 is SGHVS, CDR2 FQNEAQ. The CDR3 runs to 15 residues. The J segment lost 4 bases and the V segment lost 4 bases, leaving 4 bases of the junction unmatched. DNA of the CDR3: TGTGCCAGCAGCTCGTGGACAGGGGTCACCGGGGAGCTGTTTTTT. This gives the protein CASSSWTGVTGELFF.

This clonotype was observed at least ten times. This sequence joins TRBV5-6 and TRBJ2-1, with TRBD2 identical over 7 bases. The CDR3 loop spans 16 amino acids. Trimming cost V 4 bases and J 0 bases; bases outside gene matches: 7. Germline V gene data show CDR1 as SGHDT and CDR2 as YYEEEE. CDR3 in DNA: TGTGCCAGCAGCCTACTAGCGAGAGACTCCTACAATGAGCAGTTCTTC. Translated, it gives CASSLLARDSYNEQFF.